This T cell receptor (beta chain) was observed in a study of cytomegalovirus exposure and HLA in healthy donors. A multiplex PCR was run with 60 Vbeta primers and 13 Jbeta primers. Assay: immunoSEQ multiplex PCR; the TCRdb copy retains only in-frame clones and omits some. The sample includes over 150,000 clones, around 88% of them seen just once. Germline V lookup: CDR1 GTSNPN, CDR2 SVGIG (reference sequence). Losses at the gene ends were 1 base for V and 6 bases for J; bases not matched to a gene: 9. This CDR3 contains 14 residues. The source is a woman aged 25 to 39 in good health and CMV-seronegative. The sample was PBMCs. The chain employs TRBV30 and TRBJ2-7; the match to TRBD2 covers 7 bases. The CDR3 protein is CAWSGGGGFREQYF. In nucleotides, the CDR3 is TGTGCCTGGAGTGGCGGGGGAGGGTTTCGCGAGCAGTACTTC.